Listed here are 8 T cell receptor beta chains from one sample, sequenced in a study of CD8 T cells in Susac syndrome. After extraction with the RNeasy kit, roughly 0.45 to 1 ug of the RNA was reverse transcribed using random hexamers. TCRdb reprocessed the immunoSEQ multiplex PCR reads via MiXCR and lists one record per CDR3 protein. The sample lists approximately 120,000 distinct CDR3 sequences, 90% to 96% occurring once. Sequencing used CD4+ T cells from PBMCs. All receptors derive from a human donor in good health.

V and J are TRBV12-3 or TRBV12-4 and TRBJ1-2; D gene uncertain. The V gene lost 7 bases and the J gene lost 6 bases, with 27 bases spanning the gap. This CDR3 contains 17 residues. CDR3 amino acids: CASTQNRFAGRGDGYTF. DNA for the CDR3: TGTGCCAGCACCCAAAACCGGTTCGCGGGGAGAGGCGATGGCTACACCTTC.

The V and J genes are TRBV7-2 and TRBJ1-6, with D perhaps matching TRBD1 (5 bases). Germline V gene data show CDR1 as SGHTA and CDR2 as FQGNSA. The CDR3 is 14 amino acids. The ends were cut back, 2 bases at V and 7 bases at J, with 9 bases in the middle. The CDR3 DNA follows: TGTGCCAGCAGCTTAACTGGGACCAATTCACCCCTCCACTTT. It yields the protein CASSLTGTNSPLHF.

This sequence joins TRBV24-1 and TRBJ2-1; 9 positions match TRBD2. The CDR3 spans 16 residues. V was clipped by 10 bases and J by 4 bases; unmatched bases: 13. CDR1 is KGHDR and CDR2 is SFDVKD in the germline V gene. CDR3 coding DNA: TGTGCCACAACCGGAAGCGGGGGGCTCGGATACAATGAGCAGTTCTTC. Amino acids: CATTGSGGLGYNEQFF.

The chain employs TRBV10-3 and TRBJ2-7; unclear D gene. Germline lookup yields CDR1 ENHRY and CDR2 SYGVKD. The V end was cut by 3 bases, the J end by 4 bases, with 10 bases between. This CDR3 has 13 residues. The CDR3 spells CAISEGLLYEQYF. The CDR3 DNA reads as TGTGCCATCAGTGAAGGGCTGCTTTACGAGCAGTACTTC.

The chain is built from TRBV29-1 and TRBJ1-2; tentatively, D is TRBD1 (5 bases). Germline V lookup: CDR1 SQVTM, CDR2 ANQGSEA. The CDR3 spans 14 residues. V shed 0 bases and J shed 4 bases, with 12 bases lying between them. Written as DNA, the CDR3 is TGCAGCGTTGAAGATCATCCAGGGAGCTATGGCTACACCTTC. As protein: CSVEDHPGSYGYTF.

The chain links TRBV12-3 or TRBV12-4 to TRBJ2-1; 9 nucleotides match TRBD2. The CDR3 extends over 16 amino acids. The V gene end was trimmed by 6 bases and the J gene end by 5 bases; junction bases not matched to a gene: 11. DNA of the CDR3: TGTGCCAGCAGCCCCAAGGCGGGAGGGCTAAACAATGAGCAGTTCTTC. Its protein is CASSPKAGGLNNEQFF.

This clonotype has only one observation. The J gene is TRBJ2-7, the V gene TRBV7-9; 15 bases line up with TRBD2. The CDR3 is 14 residues long. Germline CDR1 reads SEHNR; CDR2 reads FQNEAQ (reference sequence). V dropped 5 bases and J dropped 8; count of bases not matched to a gene: 4. The CDR3 spells CASSAGTSGRKQYF. The DNA for the CDR3 is TGTGCCAGCAGCGCCGGGACTAGCGGGAGGAAGCAGTACTTC.

V gene TRBV5-6 combines with J gene TRBJ2-1; D may be TRBD2 (5 bases). Germline V gives CDR1 SGHDT, CDR2 YYEEEE. V gave up 2 bases and J gave up 4 bases, with 10 bases separating them. The length of the CDR3 is 14 residues. CDR3 protein: CASSLNGIYNEQFF. The DNA for the CDR3 is TGTGCCAGCAGCTTAAACGGGATTTACAATGAGCAGTTCTTC.